This T cell receptor (beta chain) was recorded in a study of shared T cell receptors in the human thymus. The assay was immunoSEQ multiplex PCR, and TCRdb's table has in-frame clones only and misses some. This table has about 540,000 clones, more than 75% appearing once. Per the germline V gene, CDR1 is LGHNT and CDR2 is FRNRAP. There are 22 residues in the CDR3. The trim removed 0 bases at V and 4 bases at J, leaving 23 bases unmatched. This clone was seen more than once but under ten times. The same data also went into a second study, on human thymus T cells. That work contributes: Donors were healthy Finnish babies undergoing corrective operations for congenital heart defects. Thymus was obtained from resections taken during corrective heart surgery. Both thymic and peripheral blood repertoires showed apparently biased V and J usage. Thymic TCR repertoires of unrelated people reportedly overlapped highly.

The V gene is TRBV12-5, the J gene TRBJ2-2; 7 bases line up with TRBD1. The clonotype originates from a boy younger than two with a congenital heart defect. Sequenced sample: thymocytes. The CDR3 region is CASGLVHPDTGALSPGTGELFF. Written as DNA, the CDR3 is TGTGCTAGTGGTTTGGTACATCCCGATACAGGGGCCCTCTCCCCCGGCACCGGGGAGCTGTTTTTT.